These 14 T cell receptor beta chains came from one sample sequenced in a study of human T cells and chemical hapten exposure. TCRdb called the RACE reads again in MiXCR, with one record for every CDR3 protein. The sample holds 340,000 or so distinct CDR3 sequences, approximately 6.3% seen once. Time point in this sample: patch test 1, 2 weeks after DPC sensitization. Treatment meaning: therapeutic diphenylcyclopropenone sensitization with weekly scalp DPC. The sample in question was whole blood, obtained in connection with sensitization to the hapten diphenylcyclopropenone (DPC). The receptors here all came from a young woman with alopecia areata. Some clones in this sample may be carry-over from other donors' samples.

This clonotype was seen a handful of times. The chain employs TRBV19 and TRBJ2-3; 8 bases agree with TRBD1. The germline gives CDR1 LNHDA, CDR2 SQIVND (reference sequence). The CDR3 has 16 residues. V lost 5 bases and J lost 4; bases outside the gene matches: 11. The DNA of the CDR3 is TGTGCCAGTAGTCCGTCAGGGGGCGAGTATGCAGATACGCAGTATTTT. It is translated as CASSPSGGEYADTQYF.

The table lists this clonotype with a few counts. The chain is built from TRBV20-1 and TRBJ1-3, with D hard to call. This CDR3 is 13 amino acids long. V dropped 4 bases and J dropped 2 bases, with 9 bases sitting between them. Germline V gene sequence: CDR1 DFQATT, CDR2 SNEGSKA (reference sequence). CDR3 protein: CSAISGTGNTIYF. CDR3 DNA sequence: TGCAGTGCTATTTCGGGGACTGGAAACACCATATATTTT.

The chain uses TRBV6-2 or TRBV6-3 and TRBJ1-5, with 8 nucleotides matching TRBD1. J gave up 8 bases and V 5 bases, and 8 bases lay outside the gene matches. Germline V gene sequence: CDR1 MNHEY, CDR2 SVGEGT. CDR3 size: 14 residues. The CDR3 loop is CASSQDRVTKPQHF. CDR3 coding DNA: TGTGCCAGCAGTCAGGACAGGGTTACGAAGCCCCAGCATTTT.

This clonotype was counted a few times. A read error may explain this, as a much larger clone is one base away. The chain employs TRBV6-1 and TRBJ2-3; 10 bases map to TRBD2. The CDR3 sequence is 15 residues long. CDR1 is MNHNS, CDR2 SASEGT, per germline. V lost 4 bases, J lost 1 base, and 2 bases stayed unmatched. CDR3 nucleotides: TGTGCCAGCAGTGGTGGGACTAGCGGCACAGATACGCAGTATTTT. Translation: CASSGGTSGTDTQYF.

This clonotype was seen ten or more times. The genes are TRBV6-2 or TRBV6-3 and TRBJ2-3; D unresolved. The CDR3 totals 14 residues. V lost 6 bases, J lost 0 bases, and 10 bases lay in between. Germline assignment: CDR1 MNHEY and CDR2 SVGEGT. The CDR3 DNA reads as TGTGCCAGCAGCCCACGCAATAGCACAGATACGCAGTATTTT. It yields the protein CASSPRNSTDTQYF.

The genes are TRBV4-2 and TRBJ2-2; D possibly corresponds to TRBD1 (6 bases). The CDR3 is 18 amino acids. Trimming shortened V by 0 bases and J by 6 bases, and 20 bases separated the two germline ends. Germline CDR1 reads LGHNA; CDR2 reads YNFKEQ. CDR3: CASSQDRAAGDRSGELFF. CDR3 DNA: TGTGCCAGCAGCCAAGATAGGGCGGCAGGGGATAGGTCCGGGGAGCTGTTTTTT.

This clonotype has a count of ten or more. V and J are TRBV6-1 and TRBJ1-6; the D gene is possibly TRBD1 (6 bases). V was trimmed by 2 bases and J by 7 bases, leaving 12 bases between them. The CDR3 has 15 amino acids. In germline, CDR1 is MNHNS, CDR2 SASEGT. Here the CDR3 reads CASSERGGENSPLHF. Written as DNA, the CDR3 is TGTGCCAGCAGTGAAAGGGGGGGCGAGAATTCACCCCTCCACTTT.

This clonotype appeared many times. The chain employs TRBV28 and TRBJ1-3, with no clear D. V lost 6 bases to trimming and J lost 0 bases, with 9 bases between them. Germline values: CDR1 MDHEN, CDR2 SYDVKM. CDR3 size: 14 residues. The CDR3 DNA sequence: TGTGCCAGCAGCGTGACAAGCTCTGGAAACACCATATATTTT. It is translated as CASSVTSSGNTIYF.

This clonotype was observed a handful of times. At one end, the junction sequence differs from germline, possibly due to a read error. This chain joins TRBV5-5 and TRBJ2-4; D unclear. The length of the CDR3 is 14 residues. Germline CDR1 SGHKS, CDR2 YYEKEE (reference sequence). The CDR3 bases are TGCGTTTTATCCTGGGCACTAGCCAAAAACATTCAGTACTTC. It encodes CVLSWALAKNIQYF.

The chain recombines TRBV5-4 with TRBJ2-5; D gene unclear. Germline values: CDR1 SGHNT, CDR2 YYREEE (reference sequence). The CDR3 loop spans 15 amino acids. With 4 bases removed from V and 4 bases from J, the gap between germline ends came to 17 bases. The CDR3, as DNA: TGTGCCAGCAGCGTTGGACCCGGCGAGCCAGAGACCCAGTACTTC. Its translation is CASSVGPGEPETQYF.

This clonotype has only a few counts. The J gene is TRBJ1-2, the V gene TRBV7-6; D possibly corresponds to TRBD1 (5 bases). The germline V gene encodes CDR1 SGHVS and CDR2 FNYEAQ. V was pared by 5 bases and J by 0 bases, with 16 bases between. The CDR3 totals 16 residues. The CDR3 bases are TGTGCCAGCAGCCCTAGGGACGGAACAGCTAACTATGGCTACACCTTC. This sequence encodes CASSPRDGTANYGYTF.

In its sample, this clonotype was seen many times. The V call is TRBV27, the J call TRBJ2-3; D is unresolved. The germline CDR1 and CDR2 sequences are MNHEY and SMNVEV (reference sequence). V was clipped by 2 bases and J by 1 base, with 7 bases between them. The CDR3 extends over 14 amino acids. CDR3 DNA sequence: TGTGCCAGCAGTTTAGGATGGGGCACAGATACGCAGTATTTT. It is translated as CASSLGWGTDTQYF.

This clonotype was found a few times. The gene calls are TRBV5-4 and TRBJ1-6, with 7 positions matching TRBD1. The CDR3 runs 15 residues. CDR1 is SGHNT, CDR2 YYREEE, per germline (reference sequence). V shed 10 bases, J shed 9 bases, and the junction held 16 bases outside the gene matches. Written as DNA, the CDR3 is TGTGCCGGCCGAGACTCGAGGACAGGAGGTTCACCCCTCCACTTT. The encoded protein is CAGRDSRTGGSPLHF.

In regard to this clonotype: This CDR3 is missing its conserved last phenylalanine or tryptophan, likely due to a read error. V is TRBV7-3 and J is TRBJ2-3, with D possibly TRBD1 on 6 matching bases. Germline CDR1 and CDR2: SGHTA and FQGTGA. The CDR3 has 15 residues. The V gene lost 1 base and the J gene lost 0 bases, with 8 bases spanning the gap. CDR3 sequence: CASSLSGQSTDTQYL. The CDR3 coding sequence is TGTGCCAGCAGCTTAAGCGGACAGAGCACAGATACGCAGTATCTT.